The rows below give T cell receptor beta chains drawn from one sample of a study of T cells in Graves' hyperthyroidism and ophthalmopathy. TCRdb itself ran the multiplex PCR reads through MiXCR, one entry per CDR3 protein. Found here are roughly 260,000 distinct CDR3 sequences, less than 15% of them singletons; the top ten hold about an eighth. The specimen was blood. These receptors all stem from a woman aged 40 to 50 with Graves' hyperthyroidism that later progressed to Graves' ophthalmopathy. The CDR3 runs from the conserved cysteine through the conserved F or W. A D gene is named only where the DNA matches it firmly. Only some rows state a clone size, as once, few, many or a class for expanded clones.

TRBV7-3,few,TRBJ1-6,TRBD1,TGTGCCAGCAGCTTAAGGGGACAGGGGGATTCACCCCTCCACTTT,CASSLRGQGDSPLHF
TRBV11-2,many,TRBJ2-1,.,TGTGCCAGCAGCTCAGTCAAATCCTACAATGAGCAGTTCTTC,CASSSVKSYNEQFF
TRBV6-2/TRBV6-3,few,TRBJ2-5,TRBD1,TGTGCTTCCCGGGACAGTCAAGAGACCCAGTACTTC,CASRDSQETQYF
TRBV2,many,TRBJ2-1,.,TGTGCCAGCAGGGTCCTGAATGAGCAGTTCTTC,CASRVLNEQFF
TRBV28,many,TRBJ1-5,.,TGTGCCAGCAGGGGACGGATGAGTATAAGCAATCAGCCCCAGCATTTT,CASRGRMSISNQPQHF
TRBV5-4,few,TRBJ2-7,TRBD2,TGTGCCAGCAGCTTGGGGGGCCCAGCGGGATCCTACGAGCAGTACTTC,CASSLGGPAGSYEQYF
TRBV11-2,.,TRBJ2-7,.,TGTGCCAGCAGCTTAGTACTACCTACTACCTACGAGCAGTACTTC,CASSLVLPTTYEQYF
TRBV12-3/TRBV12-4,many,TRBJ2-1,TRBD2,TGTGCCAGCAGTACTCCGGGACTAGCGGTCTACAATGAGCAGTTCTTC,CASSTPGLAVYNEQFF
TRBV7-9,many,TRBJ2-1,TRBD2,TGTGCCAGCAGCCCGACTAGCGGGAGTCTTGTCGATGAGCAGTTCTTC,CASSPTSGSLVDEQFF
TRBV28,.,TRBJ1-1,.,TGTGCCAGCCGACTGGGAGGACCGAACACTGAAGCTTTCTTT,CASRLGGPNTEAFF
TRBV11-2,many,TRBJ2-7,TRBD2,TGTGCCAGCAGCTTCGGACTAGCGGGGTCCTACGAGCAGTACTTC,CASSFGLAGSYEQYF
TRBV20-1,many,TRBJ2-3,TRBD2,TGCAGTGCTAGAGGACTAGCCACAGATACGCAGTATTTT,CSARGLATDTQYF
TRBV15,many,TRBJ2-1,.,TGTGCCACCAGCAGAGAACACAGCGTACTCTACAATGAGCAGTTCTTC,CATSREHSVLYNEQFF
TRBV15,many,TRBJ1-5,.,TGTGCCACCAGCAGAGAGGGCAGAATTTTGCAGCCCCAGCATTTT,CATSREGRILQPQHF
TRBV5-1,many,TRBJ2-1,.,TGCGCCAGCAGCATCCAAAGCTACAATGAGCAGTTCTTC,CASSIQSYNEQFF
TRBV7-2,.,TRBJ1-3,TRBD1,TGTGCCAGCAGCTTATTCCCTCGGCTACTTTATGGACAGGGGTCTGGAAACACCATATATTTT,CASSLFPRLLYGQGSGNTIYF
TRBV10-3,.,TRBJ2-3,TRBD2,TGTGCCATCAAGGGTTCAAGCGGGGTCACAGATACGCAGTATTTT,CAIKGSSGVTDTQYF
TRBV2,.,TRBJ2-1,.,TGTGCCAGCAGTCAAGGCGAGGGTTTTGAGCAGTTCTTC,CASSQGEGFEQFF
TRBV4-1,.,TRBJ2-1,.,TGCGCCAGCAGCCAAGTTTCTCTTAACTACAATGAGCAGTTCTTC,CASSQVSLNYNEQFF
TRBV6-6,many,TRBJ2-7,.,TGTGCCAGCAGTTACGGAGGACGGCACTACGAGCAGTACTTC,CASSYGGRHYEQYF
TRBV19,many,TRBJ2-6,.,TGTGCCAGTAGTGTTGGGACGGGGGTCTCTGGGGCCAACGTCCTGACTTTC,CASSVGTGVSGANVLTF
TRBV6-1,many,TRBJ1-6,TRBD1,TGTGCCACCAAGAGGCAGAAACGGGACAGGGTAAAATCACCCCTCCACTTT,CATKRQKRDRVKSPLHF
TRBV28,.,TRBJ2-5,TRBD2,TGTGCCAGCAGCCGTGCGGGGGAAGAGACCCAGTACTTC,CASSRAGEETQYF
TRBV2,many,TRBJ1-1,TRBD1,TGTGCCAGCAGTGAGGGACAGTACACTGAAGCTTTCTTT,CASSEGQYTEAFF
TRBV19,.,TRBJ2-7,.,TGTGCCAGAACTTGTCCGCTGGGAACCTACGAGCAGTACTTC,CARTCPLGTYEQYF
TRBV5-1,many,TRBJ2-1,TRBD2,TGCGCCAGCAGCCGGGAGGGCTGGAATGAGCAGTTCTTC,CASSREGWNEQFF
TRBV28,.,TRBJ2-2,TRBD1,TGTGCCAGCAGTTCGATTGGACAGGGCACCGGGGAGCTGTTTTTT,CASSSIGQGTGELFF
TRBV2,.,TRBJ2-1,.,TGTGCCAGCAGCCCCGTTACTAGTCATGAGCAGTTCTTC,CASSPVTSHEQFF
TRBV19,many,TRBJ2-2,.,TGTGCCAGTAGCAATGCCGGGGAGCTGTTTTTT,CASSNAGELFF